This T cell receptor beta chain was sequenced during a study of blood T cell repertoires in COVID-19. As for the study in general: In each case, the material was cDNA or gDNA derived from T cells, B-cell-depleted T cells, or PBMCs.

The CDR3 contains 15 residues. Per the germline V gene, CDR1 is SGHNT and CDR2 is YYREEE (reference sequence). V lost 1 base and J lost 4, with 13 bases in between. Profiled with immunoSEQ multiplex PCR; TCRdb holds only in-frame clones, not every one. The data hold about 300,000 clones, with roughly nine tenths observed a single time. This chain connects TRBV5-4 to TRBJ2-3; tentative D call: TRBD2 (5 bases). The TCR sequence derives from a man between 18 and 29 years old with active or convalescent COVID-19. The sequenced sample consisted of peripheral blood. DNA of the CDR3: TGTGCCAGCAGCTTGAGGGAAATCGGGGCAGATACGCAGTATTTT. Protein product: CASSLREIGADTQYF.